Each of the 11 T cell receptor beta chains below was sequenced from the same sample in a study of regulatory T cells in long-lasting Graves disease. The time point denotes: newly diagnosed GD, antithyroid drugs for less than 3 months. PBMCs provided the RNA from which the TCR library was made. iRepertoire HTBI primers and Arm-PCR of CDR3 regions built TCR beta libraries. TCRdb re-derived calls from the multiplex PCR reads in MiXCR, one entry per CDR3 protein. The repertoire includes roughly 420,000 distinct CDR3 sequences, about 16% of them detected once, and over 8.5% sits in the top ten. The same sample was also used in a study of T cells in Graves' hyperthyroidism and ophthalmopathy.

The sequenced sample was peripheral blood mononuclear cells (PBMCs), obtained at new diagnosis, from a patient treated with antithyroid drugs. These receptors all come from a woman aged 25 to 39 with Graves disease.

In its sample, this clonotype was seen a few times. This may be a read error: a much more frequent sequence differs by one nucleotide. The chain has TRBV5-1 and TRBJ2-3, with D possibly matching TRBD2 (6 bases). Germline loops: CDR1 SGHRS, CDR2 YFSETQ. This CDR3 contains 15 residues. The CDR3 DNA reads as TGCGCCAGCAGCGCCGGAGGGATGATTACAGATGCGCAGTATTTT. This encodes CASSAGGMITDAQYF.

V and J are TRBV5-1 and TRBJ2-3; no clear D gene. The ends were cut back, 2 bases at V and 6 bases at J, with 7 bases in the middle. The germline CDR1 and CDR2 sequences are SGHRS and YFSETQ. CDR3 length: 12 residues. Here the CDR3 DNA reads TGCGCCAGCAGCTTTGAAGCCGATACGCAGTATTTT. Amino acids: CASSFEADTQYF. The full variable domain, with the rest looked up from reference TRBV5-1 and TRBJ2-3, is KAGVTQTPRYLIKTRGQQVTLSCSPISGHRSVSWYQQTPGQGLQFLFEYFSETQRNKGNFPGRFSGRQFSNSRSEMNVSTLELGDSALYLCASSFEADTQYFGPGTRLTVL.

The chain joins TRBV14 to TRBJ1-4, with D hard to call. CDR3 length: 11 amino acids. Germline CDR1 is SGHDN and CDR2 is FVKESK. With 3 bases removed from V and 7 bases from J, the gap between germline ends came to 3 bases. CDR3 sequence: CASSQSEKLFF. In nucleotides, the CDR3 is TGTGCCAGCAGCCAGAGTGAAAAACTGTTTTTT.

This clonotype has at least ten counts. The genes are TRBV7-2 and TRBJ2-3; 7 nucleotides align to TRBD1. This CDR3 has 15 amino acids. V lost 6 bases, J lost 0 bases, and 6 bases stayed unmatched. The germline CDR1 and CDR2 sequences are SGHTA and FQGNSA. CDR3 bases: TGTGCCAGCAGTTTTAGGACAGGTAGCACAGATACGCAGTATTTT. Residues: CASSFRTGSTDTQYF.

In its sample, this clonotype was seen many times. The chain has TRBV11-1 and TRBJ2-1; a weak D match, TRBD2 (6 bases). Looked up from germline, CDR1 is SGHAT and CDR2 is FQDESV (reference sequence). The V end was cut by 3 bases, the J end by 4 bases, with 13 bases between. The CDR3 has 15 residues. CDR3 in DNA: TGTGCCAGCAGCTTTTGGGGACTCCAGTACAATGAGCAGTTCTTC. Its translation is CASSFWGLQYNEQFF. Drawing the rest from reference TRBV11-1 and TRBJ2-1, the complete variable domain is EAEVAQSPRYKITEKSQAVAFWCDPISGHATLYWYRQILGQGPELLVQFQDESVVDDSQLPKDRFSAERLKGVDSTLKIQPAELGDSAMYLCASSFWGLQYNEQFFGPGTRLTVL.

The rearrangement links TRBV27 to TRBJ2-2; possibly TRBD2 for D (7 bases). Trimming shortened V by 7 bases and J by 5 bases, and 11 bases separated the two germline ends. Per the germline V gene, CDR1 is MNHEY and CDR2 is SMNVEV (reference sequence). The CDR3 covers 13 residues. CDR3 coding DNA: TGTGCCAGCAAGGGGGGGATAACCGGGGAGCTGTTTTTT. Encoded protein: CASKGGITGELFF.

The rearrangement uses TRBV28 and TRBJ1-5; no reliable D call. Germline V lookup: CDR1 MDHEN, CDR2 SYDVKM. CDR3 length equals 15 residues. V lost 7 bases and J 0 bases, leaving 13 bases between the germline ends. The CDR3 reads CASTSNFNSNQPQHF. Written as DNA, the CDR3 is TGTGCCAGCACCTCTAACTTCAATAGCAATCAGCCCCAGCATTTT.

This clonotype was recorded many times. The J gene is TRBJ1-3, the V gene TRBV18; 7 bases agree with TRBD1. The CDR3 extends over 15 amino acids. The germline gives CDR1 KGHSH, CDR2 LQKENI. V dropped 5 bases and J dropped 0; count of bases not matched to a gene: 4. CDR3 loop: CASSKGQNSGNTIYF. The CDR3 coding sequence is TGTGCCAGCTCAAAGGGACAGAACTCTGGAAACACCATATATTTT.

This clonotype was seen many times. The chain links TRBV5-4 to TRBJ2-6; TRBD1 is a possible D gene (5 bases). V dropped 3 bases and J dropped 2 bases, with 15 bases sitting between them. Germline CDR1 SGHNT, CDR2 YYREEE (reference sequence). CDR3 length: 17 amino acids. CDR3 loop: CASSSSSWGTGANVLTF. The CDR3 DNA reads as TGTGCCAGCAGCTCTTCATCTTGGGGCACTGGGGCCAACGTCCTGACTTTC.

DNA of the CDR3: TGTGCCAGCAGTTACTCGAGGCCCCCCGCAGATTCTAACTATGGCTACACCTTC. Protein: CASSYSRPPADSNYGYTF. V usage is TRBV6-5 and J usage is TRBJ1-2, with D uncertain. The CDR3 contains 18 residues. Trimming removed 0 bases at V and 0 bases at J, with 17 bases between. Looked up from germline, CDR1 is MNHEY and CDR2 is SVGAGI.

This clonotype has at least ten counts. The genes are TRBV9 and TRBJ2-2; D possibly matches TRBD1 or TRBD2 (6 bases each). The CDR3 sequence is 16 residues long. V lost 4 bases and J lost 4, with 17 bases in between. The germline V gene encodes CDR1 SGDLS and CDR2 YYNGEE. CDR3 sequence reads: CASSPRGGDFTGELFF. The CDR3 nucleotides are TGTGCCAGCAGCCCCAGGGGAGGTGACTTCACCGGGGAGCTGTTTTTT.